The clone carrying this T cell receptor (beta chain) was counted a single time. The antigen is undetermined. The source of the sample is a study of STAT5B mutations in CD4+ large granular lymphocyte leukemia. Study-wide results and limits: Main leukemic clonotypes were patient-specific, but roughly 26% appeared at low frequency elsewhere.

Trimming pared 6 bases from V and 1 base from J, leaving 22 bases between. The CDR3 runs 17 residues. Germline values: CDR1 MDHEN, CDR2 SYDVKM. The data were produced by immunoSEQ multiplex PCR, yet TCRdb's version contains in-frame clones alone and is incomplete. In the table there are tens of thousands of clones, 87% of which are singletons. The sequenced sample was CD4+ T cells from blood buffy coats. The genes are TRBV28 and TRBJ2-7, with no clear D. This clonotype originated in a human donor in good health. DNA for the CDR3: TGTGCCAGCAGATCTCCCGGGTGGGGTAGTCGTTCCTACGAGCAGTACTTC. This sequence encodes CASRSPGWGSRSYEQYF.